Here is one TCR beta chain with its context. This sample is drawn from a study of blood T cell repertoires in COVID-19. Study-wide context: Sites in the United States, Italy and Spain provided acute and convalescent COVID-19 samples. PBMCs, B-cell-depleted T cells, or T cells were the source of the cDNA or gDNA that made up the material.

Germline values: CDR1 ENHRY, CDR2 SYGVKD. V lost 8 bases, J lost 3 bases, and 15 bases lay in between. This CDR3 region has 14 residues. The table came from immunoSEQ multiplex PCR; TCRdb's copy has only in-frame clones and leaves some out. The table includes a few hundred thousand clones, about 70% detected once. The receptor comes from a woman of 80 years or more with acute or convalescent COVID-19. Sequencing was carried out using peripheral blood. The rearrangement links TRBV10-3 to TRBJ2-3; the D gene is possibly TRBD2 (6 bases). CDR3 DNA: TGTGCCATCCGTCGGGAGTCTGGGACAGATACGCAGTATTTT. Its translation is CAIRRESGTDTQYF.